Ten or more counts support the clone carrying this T cell receptor (beta chain). Primers targeting TRAV and TRBV primed first-strand cDNA, covering alpha and beta chains. Using a constant-region primer together with a V-primer adapter, TCRs were subjected to about 20 PCR cycles of amplification. Each CDR3 protein is one row after TCRdb ran MiXCR on the reads. The table records approximately 89,000 distinct CDR3 sequences, under 20% of them present only once. The sample comes from a study of low-dose radiotherapy and immunotherapy resistance in tumors. The time point was: before trial treatment. In germline, CDR1 is GTSNPN, CDR2 SVGIG (reference sequence). The CDR3 spans 14 residues. V dropped 3 bases and J dropped 4; count of bases not matched to a gene: 2.

The receptor comes from a male donor with prostate cancer. V and J are TRBV30 and TRBJ2-3; TRBD2 matches at 12 bases. The starting material was PBMCs, obtained before treatment. The CDR3: CAWRTSGRSDTQYF. Written as DNA, the CDR3 is TGTGCCTGGAGAACTAGCGGGAGGTCAGATACGCAGTATTTT.